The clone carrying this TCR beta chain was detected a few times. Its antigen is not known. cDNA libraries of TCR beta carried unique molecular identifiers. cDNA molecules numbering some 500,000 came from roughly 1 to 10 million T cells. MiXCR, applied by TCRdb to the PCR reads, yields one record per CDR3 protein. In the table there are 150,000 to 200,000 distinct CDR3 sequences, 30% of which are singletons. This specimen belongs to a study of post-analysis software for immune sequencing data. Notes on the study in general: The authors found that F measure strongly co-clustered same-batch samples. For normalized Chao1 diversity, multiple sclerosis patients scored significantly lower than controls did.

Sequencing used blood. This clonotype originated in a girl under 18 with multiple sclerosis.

CDR3 in DNA: TGCAGTGCTCGGATTCTAGCGGGGGGTCTCAATGAGCAGTACTTC. It encodes CSARILAGGLNEQYF. V and J are TRBV20-1 and TRBJ2-7; 11 bases are a match to TRBD2. This CDR3 has 15 amino acids. Germline CDR1 and CDR2: DFQATT and SNEGSKA (reference sequence). V gave up 5 bases and J gave up 7 bases; unmatched junction bases: 13.